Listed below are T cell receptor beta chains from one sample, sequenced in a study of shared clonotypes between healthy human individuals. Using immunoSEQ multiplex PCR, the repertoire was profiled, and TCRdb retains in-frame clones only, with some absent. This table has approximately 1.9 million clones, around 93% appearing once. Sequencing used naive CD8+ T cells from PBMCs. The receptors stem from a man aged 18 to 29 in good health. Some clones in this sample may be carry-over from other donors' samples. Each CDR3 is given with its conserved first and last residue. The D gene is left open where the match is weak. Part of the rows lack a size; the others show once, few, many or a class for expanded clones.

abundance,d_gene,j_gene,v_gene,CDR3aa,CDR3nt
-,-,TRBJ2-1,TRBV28,CASSWLGGSEQFF,TGTGCCAGCAGTTGGTTAGGGGGGAGTGAGCAGTTCTTC
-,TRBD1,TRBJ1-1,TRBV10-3,CAIRGTGAERTEAFF,TGTGCCATCAGGGGGACAGGGGCTGAGAGGACTGAAGCTTTCTTT
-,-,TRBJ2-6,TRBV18,CASSPKAQGTGANVLTF,TGTGCCAGCTCCCCTAAGGCCCAGGGGACTGGGGCCAACGTCCTGACTTTC
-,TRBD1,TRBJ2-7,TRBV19,CASSIDTGTGGREQYF,TGTGCCAGTAGTATAGATACCGGGACAGGGGGCCGCGAGCAGTACTTC
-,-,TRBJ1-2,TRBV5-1,CASSAAPMEGYTF,TGCGCCAGCAGCGCTGCCCCAATGGAAGGCTACACCTTC
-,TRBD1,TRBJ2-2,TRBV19,CASSIMGQGLVANTGELFF,TGTGCCAGTAGTATCATGGGACAGGGGTTAGTGGCGAACACCGGGGAGCTGTTTTTT
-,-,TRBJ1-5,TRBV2,CASGTEGNSNQPQHF,TGTGCCAGCGGTACAGAGGGGAATAGCAATCAGCCCCAGCATTTT
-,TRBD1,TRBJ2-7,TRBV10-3,CAITGQGVSYEQYF,TGTGCCATCACTGGACAGGGCGTTTCCTACGAGCAGTACTTC
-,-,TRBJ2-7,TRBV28,CASSTGIGEQYF,TGTGCCAGCAGCACAGGGATCGGCGAGCAGTACTTC
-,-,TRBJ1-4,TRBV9,CASSVAGGESEKLFF,TGTGCCAGCAGCGTAGCTGGTGGAGAAAGTGAAAAACTGTTTTTT
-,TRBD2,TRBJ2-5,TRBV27,CASSPLGTSSQETQYF,TGTGCCAGCAGTCCCTTAGGGACTAGCAGCCAAGAGACCCAGTACTTC
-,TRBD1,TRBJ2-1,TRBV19,CASSPRTGDEQFF,TGTGCCAGTAGTCCCCGGACAGGGGATGAGCAGTTCTTC
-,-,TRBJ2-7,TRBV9,CASSVGAAYEQYF,TGTGCCAGCAGCGTCGGGGCAGCCTACGAGCAGTACTTC
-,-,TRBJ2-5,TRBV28,CASSFWPGEAQYF,TGTGCCAGCAGTTTTTGGCCGGGAGAAGCCCAGTACTTC
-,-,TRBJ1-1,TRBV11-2,CASSSRTGGLNTEAFF,TGTGCCAGCAGCTCCCGAACGGGGGGCCTGAACACTGAAGCTTTCTTT
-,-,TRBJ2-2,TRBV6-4,CASSDTRGGELFF,TGTGCCAGCAGTGACACTCGAGGTGGGGAGCTGTTTTTT
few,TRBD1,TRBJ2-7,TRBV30,CAVGQGAGYEQYF,TGTGCCGTGGGGCAGGGGGCGGGCTACGAGCAGTACTTC
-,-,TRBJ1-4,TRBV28,CASSLSAYTTNEKLFF,TGTGCCAGCAGTTTATCGGCTTACACAACTAATGAAAAACTGTTTTTT
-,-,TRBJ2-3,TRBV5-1,CASSSSLGTTDTQYF,TGCGCCAGCAGCTCCTCTTTGGGGACCACAGATACGCAGTATTTT
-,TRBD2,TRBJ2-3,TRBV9,CASSVSREGPGSTDTQYF,TGTGCCAGCAGCGTATCGCGGGAGGGCCCCGGCAGCACAGATACGCAGTATTTT
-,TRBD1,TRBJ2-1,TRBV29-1,CSVAPAGTAYNEQFF,TGCAGCGTTGCCCCCGCCGGGACAGCCTACAATGAGCAGTTCTTC
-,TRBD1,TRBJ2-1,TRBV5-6,CASSLFAFVRQGFVDEQFF,TGTGCCAGCAGCTTGTTCGCGTTCGTGCGACAGGGGTTTGTGGATGAGCAGTTCTTC
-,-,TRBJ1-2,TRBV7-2,CASSLAITGLSLLGYTF,TGTGCCAGCAGCTTAGCTATAACAGGGCTCAGCCTTCTTGGCTACACCTTC
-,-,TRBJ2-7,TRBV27,CASSLSSGDRTYEQYF,TGTGCCAGCAGTTTATCTTCCGGCGACAGAACCTACGAGCAGTACTTC
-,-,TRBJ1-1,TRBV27,CASSLVGGLNTEAFF,TGTGCCAGCAGTTTAGTCGGAGGGTTGAACACTGAAGCTTTCTTT
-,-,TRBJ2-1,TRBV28,CASSFPGRNEQFF,TGTGCCAGCAGTTTTCCGGGACGCAATGAGCAGTTCTTC
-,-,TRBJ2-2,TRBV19,CASSLGVQTGELFF,TGTGCCAGTAGTTTGGGGGTTCAAACCGGGGAGCTGTTTTTT
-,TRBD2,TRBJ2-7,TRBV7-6,CASSKVGGRALGEQYF,TGTGCCAGCAGCAAGGTGGGCGGGAGGGCCCTCGGCGAGCAGTACTTC
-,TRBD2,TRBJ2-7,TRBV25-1,CASSESRLAGVHEQYF,TGTGCCAGCAGTGAATCTAGACTAGCGGGAGTCCACGAGCAGTACTTC
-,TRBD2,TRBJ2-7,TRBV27,CASSQLAGGESEQYF,TGTGCCAGCAGTCAACTAGCGGGAGGAGAGTCCGAGCAGTACTTC
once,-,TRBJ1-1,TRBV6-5,CASSYSRTGSGTEAFF,TGTGCCAGCAGTTACTCGAGGACGGGGAGTGGCACTGAAGCTTTCTTT
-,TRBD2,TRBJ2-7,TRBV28,CASSGTSGRLYEQYF,TGTGCCAGCAGTGGCACTAGCGGGAGACTCTACGAGCAGTACTTC
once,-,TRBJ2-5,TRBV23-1,CASSRRDGSKGTQYF,TGCGCCAGCAGTCGCCGGGACGGATCCAAAGGGACCCAGTACTTC
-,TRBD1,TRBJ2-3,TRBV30,CAWSVLSSGTGGNF,TGTGCCTGGAGTGTACTATCAAGTGGGACAGGGGGGAATTTT
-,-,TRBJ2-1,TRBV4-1,CASSQGDRTYNEQFF,TGCGCCAGCAGCCAAGGTGACAGAACCTACAATGAGCAGTTCTTC
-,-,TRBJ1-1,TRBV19,CASSSGRLEAFF,TGTGCCAGTAGTTCGGGGCGGCTAGAAGCTTTCTTT
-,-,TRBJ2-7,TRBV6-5,CASSYSKYYEQYF,TGTGCCAGCAGTTACTCGAAATACTACGAGCAGTACTTC
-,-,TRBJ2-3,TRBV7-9,CASSPPGVSTDTQYF,TGTGCCAGCAGCCCCCCCGGGGTCAGCACAGATACGCAGTATTTT
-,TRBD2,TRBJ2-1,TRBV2,CATGSGRAHNEQFF,TGTGCCACAGGGAGCGGGAGGGCCCACAATGAGCAGTTCTTC
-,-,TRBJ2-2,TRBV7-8,CASSPHRPGNGELFF,TGTGCCAGCAGCCCCCACCGGCCAGGGAACGGGGAGCTGTTTTTT
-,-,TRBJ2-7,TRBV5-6,CASSWGQGSYEQYF,TGTGCCAGCAGCTGGGGGCAGGGCTCCTACGAGCAGTACTTC
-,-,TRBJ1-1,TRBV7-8,CASSLGWESTEAFF,TGTGCCAGCAGCTTAGGGTGGGAGAGCACTGAAGCTTTCTTT
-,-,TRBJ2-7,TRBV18,CASSPESSYEQYF,TGTGCCAGCTCACCAGAGAGCTCCTACGAGCAGTACTTC
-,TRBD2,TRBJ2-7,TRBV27,CASSHGTSGTEQYF,TGTGCCAGCAGCCACGGGACTAGTGGAACCGAGCAGTACTTC
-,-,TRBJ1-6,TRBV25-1,CASGTGFTPLHF,TGTGCCAGCGGTACAGGGTTTACACCCCTCCACTTT
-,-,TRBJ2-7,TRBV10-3,CAISEPGSTGPGREHYEQYF,TGTGCCATCAGTGAGCCCGGCTCGACAGGGCCCGGCCGGGAGCACTACGAGCAGTACTTC
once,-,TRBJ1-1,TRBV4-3,CASSQDRSWMNTEAFF,TGCGCCAGCAGCCAAGATCGAAGCTGGATGAACACTGAAGCTTTCTTT
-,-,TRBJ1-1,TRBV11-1,CASSYRAGNTEAFF,TGTGCCAGCAGCTACAGGGCTGGGAACACTGAAGCTTTCTTT
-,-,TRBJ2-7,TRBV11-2,CASSLYGNHEQYF,TGTGCCAGCAGCTTATATGGGAACCACGAGCAGTACTTC
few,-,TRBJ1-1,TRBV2,CASSEEETEAFF,TGTGCCAGCAGTGAAGAGGAGACTGAAGCTTTCTTT
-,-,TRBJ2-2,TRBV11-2,CASSFFGTTNTGELFF,TGTGCCAGCAGCTTCTTTGGTACAACGAACACCGGGGAGCTGTTTTTT
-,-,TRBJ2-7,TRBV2,CASSGGRVDYEQYF,TGTGCCAGCAGTGGTGGAAGGGTGGACTACGAGCAGTACTTC
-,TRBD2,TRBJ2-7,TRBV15,CATTPGLAVYEQYF,TGTGCCACCACGCCGGGACTAGCGGTTTACGAGCAGTACTTC